This T cell receptor (beta chain) emerged from a study of OX40 agonist ivuxolimab in advanced cancers. Across the study: Dose-escalation patients had hepatocellular carcinoma, melanoma, renal cell or head and neck cancer.

Trimming removed 2 bases from V and 4 bases from J; junction bases left unmatched: 8. This CDR3 is 17 amino acids long. From germline, CDR1 is LGHNA and CDR2 YNFKEQ. Blood samples were obtained at baseline, cycle 4 day 1, and cycle 7 day 1. The method was immunoSEQ multiplex PCR; TCRdb's version includes in-frame clones alone and lacks a portion of them. The data contain about 88,000 clones, about 83% of them singletons. This rearrangement joins TRBV4-2 to TRBJ2-5, with 12 bases fitting TRBD2. This sequence was found in an adult with an advanced solid tumor such as melanoma, head and neck, liver or kidney cancer. The sequenced sample was CD4+ or CD8+ T cells sorted from blood, obtained in a trial of the OX40 agonist ivuxolimab. CDR3 nucleotides: TGTGCCAGCAGCCAACCCGAGACTAGCGGGGGAACAGAGACCCAGTACTTC. This gives the protein CASSQPETSGGTETQYF.